This record covers a single T cell receptor (beta chain). Its antigen is undetermined. Different DNA sequences within this sample yield the same CDR3. Specified time point: week 35, safety follow-up. Each vaccine dose was 300 ug of mutant IDH1 20-mer peptide, with topical imiquimod. Patients were given eight vaccinations, scheduled in weeks 1, 3, 5, 7, 11, 15, 19 and 23. Donors had new IDH1-mutant astrocytomas of WHO grade 3 or 4 (ATRX-lost). These data come from a study of a mutant IDH1 vaccine in newly diagnosed glioma. Looking at the study overall: Vaccines were first given 4-6 weeks after radiotherapy alone, or with temozolomide cycles. Study-level points and caveats: Pseudoprogression seemed unrelated to changes in top peripheral T cell clonotypes.

Profiled with immunoSEQ multiplex PCR; TCRdb holds only in-frame clones, not every one. The table lists approximately 66,000 clones, less than 90% of them singletons. Sequencing was performed on PBMCs, taken from a glioma patient whose treatment included an IDH1 peptide vaccine. This TCR was recovered from a man under 40 with glioma.

The CDR3 nucleotides are TGTGCCAGCTGCAGGGATAGCAATCAGCCCCAGCATTTT. It encodes CASCRDSNQPQHF. J is TRBJ1-5 and V is TRBV2, with D tentatively TRBD1 (5 bases). This CDR3 has 13 amino acids. The germline V gene encodes CDR1 SNHLY and CDR2 FYNNEI. V lost 8 bases to trimming and J lost 0 bases, with 8 bases between them.